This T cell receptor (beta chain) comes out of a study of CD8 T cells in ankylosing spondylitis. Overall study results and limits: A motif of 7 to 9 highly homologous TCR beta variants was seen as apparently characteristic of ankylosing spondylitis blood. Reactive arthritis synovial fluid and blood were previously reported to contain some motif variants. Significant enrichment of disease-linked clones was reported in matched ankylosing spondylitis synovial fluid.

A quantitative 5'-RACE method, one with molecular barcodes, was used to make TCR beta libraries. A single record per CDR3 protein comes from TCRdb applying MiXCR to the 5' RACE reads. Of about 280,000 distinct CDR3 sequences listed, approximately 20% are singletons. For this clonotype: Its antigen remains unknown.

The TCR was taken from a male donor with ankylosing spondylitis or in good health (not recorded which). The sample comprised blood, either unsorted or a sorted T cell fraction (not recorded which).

CDR3 residues: CSAPKGGSRTDTQYF. CDR3 in DNA: TGCAGTGCTCCGAAGGGGGGATCCCGGACAGATACGCAGTATTTT. J is TRBJ2-3 and V is TRBV20-1; either TRBD1 or TRBD2 may supply D (6 bases each). This CDR3 is 15 amino acids long. Trimming left V 5 bases short and J 3 bases short, with 18 bases between. Germline CDR1 DFQATT, CDR2 SNEGSKA (reference sequence).